The T cell receptor beta chain under discussion was sequenced for a study of blood T cell repertoires in COVID-19. Overall study: The United States, Italy and Spain were the sources of the acute and convalescent COVID-19 samples. The analysed material was cDNA or gDNA that came from T cells, B-cell-depleted T cells, or PBMCs.

In this sample, this clone turned up a few times. Seattle patients were enrolled during active infection and followed longitudinally. Authors' processing steps: It was from reference gene primer amplification that nucleated cell counts were estimated. Produced via immunoSEQ multiplex PCR; TCRdb's table is partial and in-frame only. The DNA gave D and trimming, while V, J and clone size come from that table. In the table there are about 420,000 clones, about 90% of which are singletons. The CDR3 extends over 15 amino acids. Trimming took off 6 bases at V and 1 base at J, with 13 bases between the two ends. Germline loops: CDR1 SNHLY, CDR2 FYNNEI.

The sequence was obtained from a man aged 18 to 35 with COVID-19, enrolled during active disease. Sequenced material: peripheral blood. The chain joins TRBV2 to TRBJ1-5; D remains unclear. CDR3 DNA sequence: TGTGCCAGCAGGGGCTTGGGCACGAGCAATCAGCCCCAGCATTTT. It translates to CASRGLGTSNQPQHF. The full variable domain, its missing parts supplied by reference TRBV2 and TRBJ1-5, is EPEVTQTPSHQVTQMGQEVILRCVPISNHLYFYWYRQILGQKVEFLVSFYNNEISEKSEIFDDQFSVERPDGSNFTLKIRSTKLEDSAMYFCASRGLGTSNQPQHFGDGTRLSIL.